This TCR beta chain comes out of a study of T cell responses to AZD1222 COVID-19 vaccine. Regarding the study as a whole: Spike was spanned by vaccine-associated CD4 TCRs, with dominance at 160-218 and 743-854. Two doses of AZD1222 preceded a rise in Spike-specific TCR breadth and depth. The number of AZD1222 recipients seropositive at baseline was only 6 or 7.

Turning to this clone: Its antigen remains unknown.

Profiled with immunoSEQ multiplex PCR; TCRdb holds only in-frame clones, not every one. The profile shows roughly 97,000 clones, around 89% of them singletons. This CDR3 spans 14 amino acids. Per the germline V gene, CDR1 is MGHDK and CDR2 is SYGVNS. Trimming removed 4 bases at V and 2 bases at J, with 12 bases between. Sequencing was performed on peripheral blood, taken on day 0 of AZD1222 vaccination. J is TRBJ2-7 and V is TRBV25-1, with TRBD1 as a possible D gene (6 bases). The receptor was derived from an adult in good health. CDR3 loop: CASSGNRAPYEQYF. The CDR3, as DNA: TGTGCCAGCAGTGGCAACAGGGCCCCCTACGAGCAGTACTTC.